Below, 8 T cell receptor beta chains from the same sample are listed, as sequenced in a study of blood T cell repertoires in COVID-19. Some clones are missing from TCRdb's copy, which holds only in-frame ones; the method was immunoSEQ multiplex PCR. The data hold some 90,000 clones, with around 72% observed a single time. What was sequenced was peripheral blood. These receptors all come from a woman aged 55-69 years in a cohort sampled during active or convalescent COVID-19.

J is TRBJ1-1 and V is TRBV5-6, with 7 bases aligning to TRBD1. The germline V gene has CDR1 SGHDT and CDR2 YYEEEE. J gave up 5 bases and V 4 bases, and 8 bases lay outside the gene matches. The CDR3 contains 14 residues. CDR3 amino acids: CASSLTGISTEAFF. The CDR3 DNA reads as TGTGCCAGCAGCCTGACAGGGATCTCTACTGAAGCTTTCTTT.

Only a few counts were recorded for this clone. This sequence joins TRBV7-8 and TRBJ1-5, with no clear D. The CDR3 has 14 amino acids. The V and J ends lost 1 base and 7 bases respectively, with 11 bases between them. Germline CDR1 and CDR2: SGHVS and FQNEAQ. The CDR3 nucleotides read TGTGCCAGCAGCTTAGGAGGGAGGTGGCAGCCCCAGCATTTT. This gives the protein CASSLGGRWQPQHF.

This chain connects TRBV7-9 to TRBJ1-2; 9 bases match TRBD1. V dropped 5 bases and J dropped 3; count of bases not matched to a gene: 4. The CDR3 covers 14 residues. Germline loops: CDR1 SEHNR, CDR2 FQNEAQ (reference sequence). The CDR3 loop is CASSATGGYYGYTF. In DNA form, the CDR3 reads TGTGCCAGCAGCGCAACAGGGGGCTACTATGGCTACACCTTC.

This clone was observed a few times. The chain couples TRBV2 to TRBJ1-5; no clear D. V lost 2 bases and J lost 6, with 11 bases in between. From germline, CDR1 is SNHLY and CDR2 FYNNEI. The CDR3 is 14 residues long. The CDR3 reads CASSESGNSQPQHF. Written as DNA, the CDR3 is TGTGCCAGCAGTGAATCGGGTAACTCTCAGCCCCAGCATTTT.

This clone was detected ten times or more. The chain uses TRBV4-1 and TRBJ2-1; TRBD2 agrees at 9 bases. V dropped 2 bases and J dropped 5; count of bases not matched to a gene: 10. CDR3 size: 17 residues. The germline V gene has CDR1 MGHRA and CDR2 YSYEKL. CDR3 DNA: TGCGCCAGCAGCCAAAGACTAGCGGATATACCGGACAATGAGCAGTTCTTC. Its translation is CASSQRLADIPDNEQFF.

The chain recombines TRBV5-1 with TRBJ2-7, with D tentatively TRBD1 (5 bases). V lost 0 bases and J 2 bases, leaving 12 bases between the germline ends. CDR3 length: 15 amino acids. CDR1 and CDR2 (germline): SGHRS, YFSETQ. The CDR3 protein is CASSLEGTGPYEQYF. The CDR3 nucleotides are TGCGCCAGCAGCTTGGAAGGTACAGGTCCCTACGAGCAGTACTTC.

The chain joins TRBV7-6 to TRBJ1-1; unclear D gene. The CDR3 length is 13 residues. From germline, CDR1 is SGHVS and CDR2 FNYEAQ. V was pared by 5 bases and J by 1 base, with 8 bases between. CDR3 residues: CASSLSENTEAFF. The CDR3 DNA is TGTGCCAGCAGCCTCAGCGAGAACACTGAAGCTTTCTTT.

CDR3: CASSESTYSPLHF. In DNA form, the CDR3 reads TGCGCCAGCAGTGAGTCTACATATTCACCCCTCCACTTT. The J gene is TRBJ1-6, the V gene TRBV10-1; no definite D call. CDR3 length: 13 residues. Trimming shortened V by 0 bases and J by 8 bases, and 5 bases separated the two germline ends. Per the germline V gene, CDR1 is WNHNN and CDR2 is SYGVQD (reference sequence).